This TCR beta chain was captured by sequencing in a study of beta chain features in type 1 diabetes. The V gene lost 2 bases and the J gene lost 9 bases, with 12 bases spanning the gap. The germline V gene has CDR1 SGHAT and CDR2 FQNNGV. This CDR3 is 13 amino acids long. A note on this clone: Antigen: not known.

Expressed TCRB transcripts were sequenced because the isolated RNA had all been reverse transcribed beforehand. Repertoires were generated with immunoSEQ multiplex PCR, while TCRdb's copy carries only in-frame clones and drops some. The repertoire holds roughly 350,000 clones, with 9.6% as singletons. Study conclusions and caveats: It was not settled here whether HLA type affects TCRB rearrangement. cDNA sequencing could over-represent cells with high TCR expression. All four CD4+ subsets of Type 1 diabetes patients contained TCRB CDR3s that were moderately but significantly shorter.

One heparinised draw, averaging approximately 120 mL, was taken per donor. Populations isolated by sorting all had purity greater than 95%. The sequence was obtained from a man aged 30 to 39 with type 1 diabetes. Sequencing input: central memory CD4+ T cells from blood. This sequence joins TRBV11-2 and TRBJ2-3, with D perhaps TRBD2 (6 bases). CDR3 sequence: CASSLSSGSTQYF. CDR3 coding DNA: TGTGCCAGCAGCTTAAGTAGCGGATCGACGCAGTATTTT.